This TCR beta chain originates from a study of CD8 T cells in Susac syndrome. The study, taken as a whole, reports: As the study acknowledged, the number of individuals in its TCR sequencing and HLA analysis was relatively small.

Comment on this clonotype: Its antigen is currently unknown.

Random hexamers primed reverse transcription of 0.5 to 1 ug RNA. TCRdb ran MiXCR on the immunoSEQ multiplex PCR reads and lists one entry per CDR3 protein. The repertoire holds about 290,000 distinct CDR3 sequences, with about nine tenths as singletons. Germline V gene data show CDR1 as DFQATT and CDR2 as SNEGSKA (reference sequence). CDR3 length: 14 amino acids. V lost 7 bases, J lost 3 bases, and 8 bases stayed unmatched. The TCR was taken from a human donor with multiple sclerosis. Sequenced sample: CD8+ T cells from PBMCs. V usage is TRBV20-1 and J usage is TRBJ2-1; TRBD1 matches 8 bases. CDR3 region: CSEATGENYNEQFF. As DNA, the CDR3 is TGCAGTGAGGCGACAGGGGAGAACTACAATGAGCAGTTCTTC.